This T cell receptor beta chain was profiled in a study of T cell changes during pregnancy in multiple sclerosis. Using immunoSEQ multiplex PCR, the repertoire was profiled, and TCRdb retains in-frame clones only, with some absent. This table holds tens of thousands of clones, approximately 90% found once. The CDR3 extends over 15 amino acids. Germline V gene sequence: CDR1 SNHLY, CDR2 FYNNEI. The V gene lost 5 bases and the J gene lost 10 bases, with 20 bases spanning the gap. The sequence came from a female donor in good health, enrolled as a control in a pregnancy study. The J gene is TRBJ1-4, the V gene TRBV2; D call uncertain. The material was peripheral blood, obtained in the first trimester of pregnancy. The CDR3 protein is CASSPNQNLVVKLFF. In DNA, the CDR3 is TGTGCCAGCAGTCCAAACCAGAACCTGGTCGTAAAACTGTTTTTT.